These 21 T cell receptor beta chains share one sample of origin, sequenced in a study of pediatric ulcerative colitis. Profiling relied on immunoSEQ multiplex PCR, and the TCRdb table lists in-frame clones only, not all of them. The sample shows tens of thousands of clones, about four fifths of them seen only once. During colonoscopy, one to two rectal pinch biopsies were collected. Specimen: gut tissue. The receptor source for this set is a girl aged 5-17 years with moderate ulcerative colitis.

This chain uses TRBV2 with TRBJ2-7, with a tentative D call TRBD2 (6 bases). CDR1 is SNHLY, CDR2 FYNNEI, per germline. The CDR3 extends over 13 amino acids. Between the trimmed V and J ends, which lost 3 bases and 4 bases, there was a span of 10 bases. The CDR3 loop reads CASSEEGWYEQYF. In nucleotides, the CDR3 is TGTGCCAGCAGTGAGGAGGGTTGGTACGAGCAGTACTTC.

This rearrangement joins TRBV6-5 to TRBJ1-1; D unclear. V gave up 7 bases and J gave up 0 bases, with 9 bases separating them. The CDR3 has 13 amino acids. Germline loops: CDR1 MNHEY, CDR2 SVGAGI. In nucleotides, the CDR3 is TGTGCCAGCACCCGCAGTATGAACACTGAAGCTTTCTTT. Its translation: CASTRSMNTEAFF.

The chain has TRBV5-1 and TRBJ1-6, with a tentative D call TRBD1 (6 bases). The CDR3 has 14 residues. The germline CDR1 and CDR2 sequences are SGHRS and YFSETQ. V was clipped by 3 bases and J by 5 bases, with 9 bases between them. The CDR3 DNA follows: TGCGCCAGCAGCTCGGGGGCAGATAATTCACCCCTCCACTTT. Protein sequence: CASSSGADNSPLHF.

In nucleotides, the CDR3 is TGTGCCAGCAGTTACGGAGGGGGCGGCAGAAATGGCTACACCTTC. Translating it yields CASSYGGGGRNGYTF. The rearrangement links TRBV6-5 to TRBJ1-2, with TRBD1 matching over 7 bases. Germline lookup yields CDR1 MNHEY and CDR2 SVGAGI. The ends lost 2 bases at V and 6 bases at J; junction bases unmatched: 9. The CDR3 contains 15 residues.

The J gene is TRBJ2-3, the V gene TRBV7-2, with a tentative D call TRBD2 (7 bases). This CDR3 contains 13 residues. Germline V gene lookup returns CDR1 SGHTA and CDR2 FQGNSA. V was shortened by 7 bases and J by 6 bases, with 14 bases between the two germline ends. CDR3 loop: CASIPGGRDTQYF. DNA for the CDR3: TGTGCCAGCATTCCGGGGGGCCGGGATACGCAGTATTTT.

V usage is TRBV6-5 and J usage is TRBJ1-2, with 8 nucleotides matching TRBD1. The CDR3 loop spans 15 amino acids. Per germline, CDR1 MNHEY and CDR2 SVGAGI. V shed 0 bases and J 3 bases; nucleotides not matched to a gene: 3. The CDR3 loop reads CASSYSGTGYYGYTF. CDR3 sequence (DNA): TGTGCCAGCAGTTACTCCGGGACAGGCTACTATGGCTACACCTTC.

The chain uses TRBV18 and TRBJ2-3, with D unclear. The CDR3 spans 17 residues. CDR1 and CDR2 (germline): KGHSH, LQKENI. V gave up 1 base and J gave up 2 bases, with 16 bases separating them. The CDR3 nucleotides read TGTGCCAGCTCACCACTTATTGGTTGGGGTCACACAGATACGCAGTATTTT. Residues: CASSPLIGWGHTDTQYF.

The chain uses TRBV18 and TRBJ1-2, with D perhaps TRBD1 (6 bases). V lost 2 bases to trimming and J lost 4 bases, with 20 bases between them. CDR1 and CDR2 (germline): KGHSH, LQKENI. This CDR3 region has 17 residues. CDR3 protein: CASSPEMGRGLAYGYTF. Here the CDR3 DNA reads TGTGCCAGCTCACCAGAAATGGGCAGGGGACTTGCCTATGGCTACACCTTC.

This chain uses TRBV4-3 with TRBJ2-1; possibly TRBD2 for D (6 bases). This CDR3 comprises 15 residues. CDR1 and CDR2 from the germline V gene are LGHNA and YSLEER. The ends were cut back, 0 bases at V and 8 bases at J, with 14 bases in the middle. The CDR3 DNA sequence: TGCGCCAGCAGCCAAGAGGGGGGTCGACCCGATGAGCAGTTCTTC. Encoded protein: CASSQEGGRPDEQFF.

The chain recombines TRBV6-1 with TRBJ1-4; maybe TRBD1 (5 bases). V lost 1 base, J lost 8 bases, and 14 bases lay in between. The CDR3 is 15 amino acids. CDR1 is MNHNS and CDR2 is SASEGT in the germline V gene. CDR3 DNA: TGTGCCAGCAGTGAAGAAGTGGAAGGGGAAGAAAAACTGTTTTTT. This encodes CASSEEVEGEEKLFF.

This chain joins TRBV5-1 and TRBJ1-2; D remains ambiguous. Trimming removed 5 bases from V and 4 bases from J, with 12 bases in between. CDR3 length: 13 residues. CDR1 is SGHRS and CDR2 is YFSETQ in the germline V gene. The CDR3 protein is CASSIVGSYGYTF. CDR3 in DNA: TGCGCCAGCAGTATCGTGGGTAGCTATGGCTACACCTTC.

The DNA for the CDR3 is TGTGCCAGCAGCTTAGATTACGGGGGCTACAATGAGCAGTTCTTC. Translation: CASSLDYGGYNEQFF. The chain recombines TRBV7-9 with TRBJ2-1; possibly TRBD2 for D (6 bases). The CDR3 extends over 15 amino acids. Germline V lookup: CDR1 SEHNR, CDR2 FQNEAQ (reference sequence). V gave up 1 base and J gave up 3 bases, with 10 bases separating them.

The chain joins TRBV4-1 to TRBJ2-2; no clear D. V shed 0 bases and J shed 4 bases, with 6 bases lying between them. The CDR3 consists of 14 residues. The germline V gene encodes CDR1 MGHRA and CDR2 YSYEKL. Here the CDR3 DNA reads TGCGCCAGCAGCCAAGATAGGGCCACCGGGGAGCTGTTTTTT. Protein sequence: CASSQDRATGELFF.

The chain employs TRBV7-9 and TRBJ2-6; D may be TRBD2 (5 bases). The CDR3 runs 18 residues. Germline V gene lookup returns CDR1 SEHNR and CDR2 FQNEAQ (reference sequence). Between the trimmed V and J ends, which lost 1 base and 8 bases, there was a span of 21 bases. The CDR3 sequence: CASSLGGLAGFITNVLTF. The CDR3 DNA reads as TGTGCCAGCAGCTTAGGTGGTCTAGCTGGGTTCATTACCAACGTCCTGACTTTC.

This chain connects TRBV19 to TRBJ2-5; D may be TRBD2 (5 bases). Per germline, CDR1 LNHDA and CDR2 SQIVND (reference sequence). Trimming cost V 3 bases and J 4 bases, with 9 bases left between them. The length of the CDR3 is 13 residues. CDR3 DNA sequence: TGTGCCAGTAGTATTCTCCGGGGAGAGACCCAGTACTTC. This gives the protein CASSILRGETQYF.

The chain joins TRBV5-1 to TRBJ2-3, with no clear D. V lost 1 base, J lost 1 base, and 10 bases lay in between. The CDR3 has 15 amino acids. In germline, CDR1 is SGHRS, CDR2 YFSETQ. DNA for the CDR3: TGCGCCAGCAGCTTGCGCCCAGACGGCACAGATACGCAGTATTTT. Translating gives CASSLRPDGTDTQYF.

The V gene is TRBV19, the J gene TRBJ1-5; possibly TRBD1 for D (5 bases). CDR1 is LNHDA, CDR2 SQIVND, per germline (reference sequence). The CDR3 is made up of 13 amino acids. V dropped 5 bases and J dropped 7 bases, with 12 bases sitting between them. In DNA, the CDR3 is TGTGCCAGTAGTGGGGAACCAGGGCAGCCCCAGCATTTT. This gives the protein CASSGEPGQPQHF.

The chain couples TRBV7-9 to TRBJ2-1; TRBD2 matches at 9 bases. Trimming at V came to 5 bases and at J to 3 bases, leaving 11 bases not matched to a gene. This CDR3 is built from 17 residues. Per the germline V gene, CDR1 is SEHNR and CDR2 is FQNEAQ (reference sequence). In nucleotides, the CDR3 is TGTGCCAGCAGCGCAAATCCAGCGGGGGGCAACTACAATGAGCAGTTCTTC. This encodes CASSANPAGGNYNEQFF.

The chain links TRBV2 to TRBJ2-7; D not certain. Germline V CDR1 and CDR2: SNHLY, FYNNEI. V shed 4 bases and J shed 2 bases, with 15 bases lying between them. The CDR3 runs 15 residues. DNA for the CDR3: TGTGCCAGCAGTGCAGGCCCGAAGACAACCTACGAGCAGTACTTC. The encoded protein is CASSAGPKTTYEQYF. Drawing the rest from reference TRBV2 and TRBJ2-7, the complete variable domain is EPEVTQTPSHQVTQMGQEVILRCVPISNHLYFYWYRQILGQKVEFLVSFYNNEISEKSEIFDDQFSVERPDGSNFTLKIRSTKLEDSAMYFCASSAGPKTTYEQYFGPGTRLTVT.

The chain links TRBV5-1 to TRBJ2-2; D is perhaps TRBD2 (6 bases). The CDR3 extends over 14 amino acids. Germline lookup yields CDR1 SGHRS and CDR2 YFSETQ. Trimming stripped 4 bases from V and 6 bases from J, with 13 bases between. Written as DNA, the CDR3 is TGCGCCAGCAGCAAGACCGGGGGAGCCGGGGAGCTGTTTTTT. Amino acids: CASSKTGGAGELFF.

V gene TRBV20-1 combines with J gene TRBJ1-1; D call uncertain. Per germline, CDR1 DFQATT and CDR2 SNEGSKA (reference sequence). Trimming took 6 bases from V and 1 from J, leaving 6 bases between them. This CDR3 is built from 11 residues. The CDR3 sequence is CSAGKNTEAFF. DNA for the CDR3: TGCAGTGCCGGGAAGAACACTGAAGCTTTCTTT.